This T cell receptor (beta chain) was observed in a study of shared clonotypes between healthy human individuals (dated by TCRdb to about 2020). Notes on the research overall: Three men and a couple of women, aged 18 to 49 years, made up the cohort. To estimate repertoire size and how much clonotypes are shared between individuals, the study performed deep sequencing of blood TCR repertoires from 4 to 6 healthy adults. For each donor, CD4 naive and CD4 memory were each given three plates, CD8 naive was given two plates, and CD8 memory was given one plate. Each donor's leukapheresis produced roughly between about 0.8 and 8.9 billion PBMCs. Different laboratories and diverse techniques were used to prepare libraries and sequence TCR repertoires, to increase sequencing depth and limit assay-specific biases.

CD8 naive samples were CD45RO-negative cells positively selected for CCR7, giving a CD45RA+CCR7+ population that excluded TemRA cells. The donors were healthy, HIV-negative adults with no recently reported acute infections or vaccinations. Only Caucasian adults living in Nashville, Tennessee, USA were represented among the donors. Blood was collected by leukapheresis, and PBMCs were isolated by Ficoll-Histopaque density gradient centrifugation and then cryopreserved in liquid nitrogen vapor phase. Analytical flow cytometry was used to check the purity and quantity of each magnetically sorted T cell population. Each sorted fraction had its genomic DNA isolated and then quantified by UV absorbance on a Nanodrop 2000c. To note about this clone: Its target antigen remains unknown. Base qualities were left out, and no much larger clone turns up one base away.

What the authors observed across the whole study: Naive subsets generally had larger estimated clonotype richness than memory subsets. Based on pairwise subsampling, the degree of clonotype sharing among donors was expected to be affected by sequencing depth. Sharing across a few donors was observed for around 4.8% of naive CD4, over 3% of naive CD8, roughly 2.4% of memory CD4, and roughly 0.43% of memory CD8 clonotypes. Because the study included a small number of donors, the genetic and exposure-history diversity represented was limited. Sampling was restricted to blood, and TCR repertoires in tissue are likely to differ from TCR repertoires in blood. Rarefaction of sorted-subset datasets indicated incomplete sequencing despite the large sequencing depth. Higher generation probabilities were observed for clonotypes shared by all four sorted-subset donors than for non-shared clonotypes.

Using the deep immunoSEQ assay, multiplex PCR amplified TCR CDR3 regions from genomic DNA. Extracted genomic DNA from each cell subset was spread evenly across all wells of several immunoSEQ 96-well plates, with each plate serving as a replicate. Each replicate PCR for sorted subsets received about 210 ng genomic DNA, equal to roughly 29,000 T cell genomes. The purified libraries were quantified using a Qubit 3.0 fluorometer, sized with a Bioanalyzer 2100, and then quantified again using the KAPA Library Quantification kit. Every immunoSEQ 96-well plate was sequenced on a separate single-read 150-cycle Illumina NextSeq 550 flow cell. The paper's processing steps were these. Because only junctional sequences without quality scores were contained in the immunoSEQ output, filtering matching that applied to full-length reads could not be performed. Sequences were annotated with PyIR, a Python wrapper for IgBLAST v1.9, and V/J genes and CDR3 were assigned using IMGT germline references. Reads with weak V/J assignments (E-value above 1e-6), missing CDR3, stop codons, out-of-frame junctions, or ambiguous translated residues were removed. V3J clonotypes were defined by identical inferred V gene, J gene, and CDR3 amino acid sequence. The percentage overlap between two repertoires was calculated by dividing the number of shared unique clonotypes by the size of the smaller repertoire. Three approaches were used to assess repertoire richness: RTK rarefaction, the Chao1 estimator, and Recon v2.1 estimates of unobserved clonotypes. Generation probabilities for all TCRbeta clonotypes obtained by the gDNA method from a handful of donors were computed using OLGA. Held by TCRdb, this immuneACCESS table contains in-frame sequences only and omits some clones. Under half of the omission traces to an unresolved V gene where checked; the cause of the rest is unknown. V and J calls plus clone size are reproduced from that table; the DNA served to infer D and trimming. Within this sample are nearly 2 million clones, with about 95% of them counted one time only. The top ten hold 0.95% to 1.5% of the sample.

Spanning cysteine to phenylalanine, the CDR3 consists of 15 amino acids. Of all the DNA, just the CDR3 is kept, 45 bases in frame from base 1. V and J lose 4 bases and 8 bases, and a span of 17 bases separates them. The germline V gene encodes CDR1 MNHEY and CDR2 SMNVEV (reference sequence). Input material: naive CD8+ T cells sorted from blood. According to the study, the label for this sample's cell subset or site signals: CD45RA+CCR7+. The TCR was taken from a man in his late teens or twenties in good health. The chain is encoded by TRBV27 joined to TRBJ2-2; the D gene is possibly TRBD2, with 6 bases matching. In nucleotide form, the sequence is TGTGCCAGCAGTTCCGGGACTCAGGTGGAAGGGGAGCTGTTTTTT. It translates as CASSSGTQVEGELFF.